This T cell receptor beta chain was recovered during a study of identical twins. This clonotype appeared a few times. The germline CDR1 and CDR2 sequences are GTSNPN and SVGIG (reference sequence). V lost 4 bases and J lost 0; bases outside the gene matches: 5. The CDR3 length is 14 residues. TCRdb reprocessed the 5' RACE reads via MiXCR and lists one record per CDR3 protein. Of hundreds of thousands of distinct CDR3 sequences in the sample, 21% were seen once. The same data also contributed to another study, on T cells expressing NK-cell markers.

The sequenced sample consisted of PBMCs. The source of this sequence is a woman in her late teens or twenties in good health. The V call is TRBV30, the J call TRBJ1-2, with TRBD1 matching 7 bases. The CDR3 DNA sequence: TGTGCCTGGAAAGGGCAGGGGGCTAACTATGGCTACACCTTC. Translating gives CAWKGQGANYGYTF.